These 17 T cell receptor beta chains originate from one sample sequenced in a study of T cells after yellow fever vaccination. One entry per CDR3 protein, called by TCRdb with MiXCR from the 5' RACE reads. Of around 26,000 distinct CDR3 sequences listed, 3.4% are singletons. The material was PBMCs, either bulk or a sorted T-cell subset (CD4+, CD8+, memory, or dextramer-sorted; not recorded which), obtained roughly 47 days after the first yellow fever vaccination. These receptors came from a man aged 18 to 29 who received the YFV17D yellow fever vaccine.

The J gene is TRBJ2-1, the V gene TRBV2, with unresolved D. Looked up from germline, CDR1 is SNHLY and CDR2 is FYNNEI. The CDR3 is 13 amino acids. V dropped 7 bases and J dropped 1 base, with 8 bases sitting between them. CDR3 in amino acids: CASMRLSYNEQFF. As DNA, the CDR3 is TGTGCCAGCATGCGGCTTTCCTACAATGAGCAGTTCTTC.

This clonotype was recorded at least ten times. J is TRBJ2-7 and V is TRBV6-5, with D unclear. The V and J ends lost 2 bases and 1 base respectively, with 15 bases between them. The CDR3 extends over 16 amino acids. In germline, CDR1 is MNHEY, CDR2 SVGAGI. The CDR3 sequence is CASSYARSATSYEQYF. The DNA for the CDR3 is TGTGCCAGCAGTTACGCCCGGTCAGCTACTTCCTACGAGCAGTACTTC.

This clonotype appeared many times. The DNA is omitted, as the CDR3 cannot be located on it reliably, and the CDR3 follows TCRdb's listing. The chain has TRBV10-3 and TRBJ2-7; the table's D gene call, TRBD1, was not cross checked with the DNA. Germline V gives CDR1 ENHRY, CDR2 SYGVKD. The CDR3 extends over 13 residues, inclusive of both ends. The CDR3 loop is CAISTSGPYEQYV.

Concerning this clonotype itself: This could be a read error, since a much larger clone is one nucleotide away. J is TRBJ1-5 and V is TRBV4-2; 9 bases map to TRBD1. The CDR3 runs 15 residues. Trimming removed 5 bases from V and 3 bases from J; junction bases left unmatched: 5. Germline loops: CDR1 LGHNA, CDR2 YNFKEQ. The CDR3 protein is CASSSQGANNQPQHF. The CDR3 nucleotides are TGTGCCAGCAGCTCACAGGGGGCTAACAATCAGCCCCAGCATTTT.

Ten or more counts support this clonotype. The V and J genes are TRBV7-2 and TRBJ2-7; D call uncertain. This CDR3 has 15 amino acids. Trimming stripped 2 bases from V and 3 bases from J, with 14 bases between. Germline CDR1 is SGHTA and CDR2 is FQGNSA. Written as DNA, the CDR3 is TGTGCCAGCAGCTTAATGAGCTTCTCTAGCTACGAGCAGTACTTC. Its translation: CASSLMSFSSYEQYF.

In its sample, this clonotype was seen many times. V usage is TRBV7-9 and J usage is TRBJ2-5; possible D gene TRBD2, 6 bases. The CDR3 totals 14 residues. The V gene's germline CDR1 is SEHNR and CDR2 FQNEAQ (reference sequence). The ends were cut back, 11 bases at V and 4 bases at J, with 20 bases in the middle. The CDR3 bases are TGTGCCTCCCACGGGACGCGGGGTCTAGAGACCCAGTACTTC. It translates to CASHGTRGLETQYF.

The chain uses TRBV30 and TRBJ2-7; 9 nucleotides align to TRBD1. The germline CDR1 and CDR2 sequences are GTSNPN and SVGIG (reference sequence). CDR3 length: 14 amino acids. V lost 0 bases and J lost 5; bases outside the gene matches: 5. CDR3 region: CAWSVGQGRDEQYF. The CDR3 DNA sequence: TGTGCCTGGAGTGTGGGACAGGGTCGGGACGAGCAGTACTTC.

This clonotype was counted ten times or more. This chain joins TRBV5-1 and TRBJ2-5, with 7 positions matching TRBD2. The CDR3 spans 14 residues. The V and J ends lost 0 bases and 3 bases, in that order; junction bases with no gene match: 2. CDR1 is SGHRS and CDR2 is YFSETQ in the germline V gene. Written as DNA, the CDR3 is TGCGCCAGCAGCTTGGTTGCGGGGGAAGAGACCCAGTACTTC. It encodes CASSLVAGEETQYF.

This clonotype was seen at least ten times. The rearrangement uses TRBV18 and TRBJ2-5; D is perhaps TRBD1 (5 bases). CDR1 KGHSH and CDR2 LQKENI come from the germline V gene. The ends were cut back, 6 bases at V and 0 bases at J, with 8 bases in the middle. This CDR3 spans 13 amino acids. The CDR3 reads CASSQGDQETQYF. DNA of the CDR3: TGTGCCAGCTCTCAAGGGGACCAAGAGACCCAGTACTTC.

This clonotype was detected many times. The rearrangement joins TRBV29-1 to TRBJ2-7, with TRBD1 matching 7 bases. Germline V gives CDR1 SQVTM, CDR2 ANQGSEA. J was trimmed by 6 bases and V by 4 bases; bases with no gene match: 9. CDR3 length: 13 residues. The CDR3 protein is CSVGTTGNSEQYF. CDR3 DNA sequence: TGCAGCGTTGGGACGACAGGGAACTCCGAGCAGTACTTC.

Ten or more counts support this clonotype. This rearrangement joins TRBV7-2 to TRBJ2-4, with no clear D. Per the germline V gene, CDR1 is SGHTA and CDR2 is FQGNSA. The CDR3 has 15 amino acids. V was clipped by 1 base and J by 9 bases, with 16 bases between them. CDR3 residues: CASSLEGLGLGIQYF. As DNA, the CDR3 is TGTGCCAGCAGCTTAGAAGGTCTAGGGCTCGGCATTCAGTACTTC.

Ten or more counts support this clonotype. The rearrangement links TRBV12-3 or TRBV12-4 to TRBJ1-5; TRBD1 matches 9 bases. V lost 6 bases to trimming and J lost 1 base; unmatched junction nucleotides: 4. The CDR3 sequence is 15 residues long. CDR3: CASSLTGGSNQPQHF. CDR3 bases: TGTGCCAGCAGCCTCACAGGGGGCAGCAATCAGCCCCAGCATTTT.

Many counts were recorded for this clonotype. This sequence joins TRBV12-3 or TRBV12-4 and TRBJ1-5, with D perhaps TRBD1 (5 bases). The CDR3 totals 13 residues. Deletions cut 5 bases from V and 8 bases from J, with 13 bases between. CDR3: CASSLDSQKPQHF. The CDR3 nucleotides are TGTGCCAGCAGTCTAGACAGCCAAAAGCCCCAGCATTTT.

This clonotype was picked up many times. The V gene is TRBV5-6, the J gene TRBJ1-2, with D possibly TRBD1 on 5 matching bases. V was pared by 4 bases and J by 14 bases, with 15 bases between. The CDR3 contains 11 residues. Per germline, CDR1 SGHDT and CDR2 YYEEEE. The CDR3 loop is CASSRYGAATF. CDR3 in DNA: TGTGCCAGCAGCCGGTACGGGGCCGCTACCTTC.

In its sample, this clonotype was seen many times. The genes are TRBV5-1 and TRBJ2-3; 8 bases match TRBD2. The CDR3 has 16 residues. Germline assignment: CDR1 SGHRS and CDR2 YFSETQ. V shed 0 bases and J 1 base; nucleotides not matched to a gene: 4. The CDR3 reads CASSLGATSGTDTQYF. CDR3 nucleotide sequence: TGCGCCAGCAGCTTGGGTGCGACTAGCGGCACAGATACGCAGTATTTT.

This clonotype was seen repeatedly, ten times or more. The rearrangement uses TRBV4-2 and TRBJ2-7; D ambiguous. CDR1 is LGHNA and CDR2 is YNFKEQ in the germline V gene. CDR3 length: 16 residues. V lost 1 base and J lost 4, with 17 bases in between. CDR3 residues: CASSQAVDMLAYEQYF. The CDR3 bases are TGTGCCAGCAGCCAAGCAGTAGATATGCTTGCATACGAGCAGTACTTC.

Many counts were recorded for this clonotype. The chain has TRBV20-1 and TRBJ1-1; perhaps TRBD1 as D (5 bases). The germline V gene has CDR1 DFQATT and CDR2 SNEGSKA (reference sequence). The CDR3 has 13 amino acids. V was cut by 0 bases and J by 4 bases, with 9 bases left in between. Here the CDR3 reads CSARDPGTTEAFF. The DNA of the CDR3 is TGCAGTGCTAGAGATCCAGGGACCACTGAAGCTTTCTTT.